The 22 T cell receptor beta chains reported below all come from one sample, sequenced in a study of blood T cell repertoires in COVID-19. Produced via immunoSEQ multiplex PCR; TCRdb's table is partial and in-frame only. The sample yields fewer than 80,000 clones, about 90% seen once. The sample comprised peripheral blood. The receptors shown here come from a man aged 50-59 years with acute or convalescent COVID-19.

This sequence joins TRBV11-3 and TRBJ2-7; 7 bases align to TRBD1. The CDR3 runs to 14 residues. Per germline, CDR1 SGHNT and CDR2 YENEEA. After removal of 6 bases from V and 5 bases from J, the junction contained 10 bases not matched to a gene. The CDR3 here is CASRDRDRRHEQYF. The CDR3 DNA is TGTGCCAGCAGGGACCGGGACAGAAGACACGAGCAGTACTTC. Full variable domain (remainder filled in from reference TRBV11-3 and TRBJ2-7): EAGVVQSPRYKIIEKKQPVAFWCNPISGHNTLYWYLQNLGQGPELLIRYENEEAVDDSQLPKDRFSAERLKGVDSTLKIQPAELGDSAVYLCASRDRDRRHEQYFGPGTRLTVT.

This clone was seen a single time. The chain uses TRBV29-1 and TRBJ2-3; 12 bases fit TRBD2. Germline V lookup: CDR1 SQVTM, CDR2 ANQGSEA. The CDR3 covers 19 residues. V gave up 2 bases and J gave up 2 bases; unmatched junction bases: 14. The CDR3 sequence is CSVENPSGREVVHTDTQYF. DNA of the CDR3: TGCAGCGTTGAAAACCCTAGCGGGAGGGAGGTGGTACACACAGATACGCAGTATTTT.

This chain connects TRBV12-3 or TRBV12-4 to TRBJ1-1; tentative D call: TRBD1 (6 bases). Deletions cut 7 bases from V and 3 bases from J, with 12 bases between. This CDR3 region has 13 residues. CDR3 nucleotide sequence: TGTGCCAGCATTAGACAGGCGGACACTGAAGCTTTCTTT. This gives the protein CASIRQADTEAFF.

This chain uses TRBV12-5 with TRBJ2-7, with 11 bases fitting TRBD1. With 5 bases clipped from V and 3 bases from J, the junction kept 12 bases outside the gene matches. The CDR3 contains 17 residues. CDR1 is LGHNT and CDR2 is FRNRAP in the germline V gene. CDR3 nucleotides: TGTGCTAGTGGTCCGTACTTCTCCGGGACAGGGGGCTACGAGCAGTACTTC. Translating it yields CASGPYFSGTGGYEQYF.

This chain uses TRBV3-1 (or the pseudogene TRBV3-2) with TRBJ2-3; no clear D. The CDR3 contains 15 residues. Trimming stripped 0 bases from V and 1 base from J, with 8 bases between. Germline values: CDR1 LGHDT, CDR2 YNNKEL (reference sequence). CDR3 residues: CASSQDLSGTDTQYF. CDR3 DNA sequence: TGTGCCAGCAGCCAAGATTTGTCTGGCACAGATACGCAGTATTTT.

In its sample, this clone was seen a few times. Germline and junction disagree at one end, which may indicate a read error. The chain carries TRBV19 and TRBJ1-5, with 8 bases lining up with TRBD1. There are 15 residues in the CDR3. Germline V lookup: CDR1 LNHDA, CDR2 SQIVND (reference sequence). In DNA, the CDR3 is TGTGCCAGTAGTATAGACCCAGGGGGCAAACAGCCCCAGCATTTT. Protein: CASSIDPGGKQPQHF. Full variable domain (outside the CDR3, taken from reference TRBV19 and TRBJ1-5): DGGITQSPKYLFRKEGQNVTLSCEQNLNHDAMYWYRQDPGQGLRLIYYSQIVNDFQKGDIAEGYSVSREKKESFPLTVTSAQKNPTAFYLCASSIDPGGKQPQHFGDGTRLSIL.

The gene calls are TRBV4-1 and TRBJ2-2, with TRBD2 as a possible D gene (6 bases). Germline values: CDR1 MGHRA, CDR2 YSYEKL. With 3 bases removed from V and 3 bases from J, the gap between germline ends came to 14 bases. This CDR3 contains 16 residues. This CDR3 is CASSQGEGLYTGELFF. DNA of the CDR3: TGCGCCAGCAGCCAGGGCGAGGGACTTTACACCGGGGAGCTGTTTTTT.

V and J are TRBV5-1 and TRBJ1-1, with D maybe TRBD1 (5 bases). Germline CDR1 reads SGHRS; CDR2 reads YFSETQ. The CDR3 extends over 13 amino acids. V was cut by 0 bases and J by 11 bases, with 14 bases left in between. CDR3 region: CASSLGQGSKAFF. The CDR3 DNA is TGCGCCAGCAGCTTGGGGCAGGGAAGCAAGGCTTTCTTT.

J is TRBJ2-3 and V is TRBV6-1; no clear D. The CDR3 loop spans 17 amino acids. The V and J ends lost 4 bases and 0 bases respectively, with 17 bases between them. Germline V gives CDR1 MNHNS, CDR2 SASEGT. In DNA form, the CDR3 reads TGTGCCAGCAGTGTAGTCTTCTTATCGGTAAGCACAGATACGCAGTATTTT. This sequence encodes CASSVVFLSVSTDTQYF.

The chain couples TRBV10-2 to TRBJ1-2; TRBD1 matches 8 bases. Germline CDR1 WSHSY, CDR2 SAAADI. The CDR3 totals 12 residues. V lost 8 bases to trimming and J lost 4 bases; unmatched junction nucleotides: 3. The CDR3 loop reads CASEDRAYGYTF. For the CDR3, the DNA is TGCGCCAGCGAGGACAGGGCCTATGGCTACACCTTC.

In this sample, this clone turned up a few times. J is TRBJ1-5 and V is TRBV18, with 7 bases lining up with TRBD1. Germline V gene lookup returns CDR1 KGHSH and CDR2 LQKENI. The CDR3 has 17 residues. The ends lost 4 bases at V and 3 bases at J; junction bases unmatched: 12. The CDR3 is CASSLGDRLQDNQPQHF. The CDR3 DNA follows: TGTGCCAGCTCACTTGGGGACAGACTACAAGACAATCAGCCCCAGCATTTT.

CDR3 sequence reads: CASPPQGSHSYEQYF. In DNA, the CDR3 is TGTGCCAGCCCCCCCCAGGGTTCACATTCCTACGAGCAGTACTTC. The chain links TRBV7-9 to TRBJ2-7, with TRBD1 as a possible D gene (5 bases). This CDR3 comprises 15 residues. V shed 8 bases and J shed 1 base, with 18 bases lying between them. The germline gives CDR1 SEHNR, CDR2 FQNEAQ (reference sequence).

The genes are TRBV12-3 or TRBV12-4 and TRBJ1-2; D not resolved. Deletions cut 1 base from V and 9 bases from J, with 12 bases between. The CDR3 is made up of 13 amino acids. The CDR3 protein is CASSLEWLNSYTF. For the CDR3, the DNA is TGTGCCAGCAGTTTAGAGTGGTTGAACAGCTACACCTTC.

CDR3 in amino acids: CASTLPGSNLDSPLHF. The CDR3 DNA reads as TGTGCCAGCACCCTGCCCGGGAGTAATCTTGATTCACCCCTCCACTTT. V gene TRBV28 combines with J gene TRBJ1-6; no clear D. There are 16 residues in the CDR3. V was pared by 7 bases and J by 8 bases, with 21 bases between. Per germline, CDR1 MDHEN and CDR2 SYDVKM.

The chain links TRBV19 to TRBJ2-5; 11 positions match TRBD1. V lost 5 bases, J lost 5 bases, and 7 bases stayed unmatched. CDR3 size: 15 residues. The germline V gene has CDR1 LNHDA and CDR2 SQIVND (reference sequence). This chain's CDR3 is CASSSRTGGEETQYF. CDR3 DNA: TGTGCCAGTAGTTCCCGGACAGGGGGCGAGGAGACCCAGTACTTC.

The chain links TRBV7-6 to TRBJ2-5, with 10 bases aligning to TRBD1. This CDR3 is 17 amino acids long. The germline CDR1 and CDR2 sequences are SGHVS and FNYEAQ. The trim removed 2 bases at V and 1 base at J, leaving 7 bases unmatched. The DNA of the CDR3 is TGTGCCAGCAGCTTAAATCCGGGACAGGGGCTCCAAGAGACCCAGTACTTC. Amino acid sequence: CASSLNPGQGLQETQYF.

The gene calls are TRBV6-1 and TRBJ2-3; D perhaps matches TRBD1 (5 bases). Germline assignment: CDR1 MNHNS and CDR2 SASEGT. CDR3 length: 16 amino acids. V was trimmed by 2 bases and J by 2 bases, leaving 14 bases between them. The CDR3 DNA reads TGTGCCAGCAGTGAACGGTCCAGGGCGCTCACAGATACGCAGTATTTT. Amino acids: CASSERSRALTDTQYF.

The CDR3 protein is CSVGTGGSFGYTF. For the CDR3, the DNA is TGCAGCGTTGGGACAGGGGGCAGTTTCGGCTACACCTTC. The V call is TRBV29-1, the J call TRBJ1-2; 11 bases align to TRBD1. V shed 4 bases and J 8 bases; nucleotides not matched to a gene: 6. The CDR3 has 13 residues. The germline CDR1 and CDR2 sequences are SQVTM and ANQGSEA.

The table lists this clone with a few counts. J is TRBJ1-3 and V is TRBV9; tentatively, D is TRBD1 (5 bases). This CDR3 region has 17 residues. Germline lookup yields CDR1 SGDLS and CDR2 YYNGEE. Trimming removed 4 bases at V and 0 bases at J, with 17 bases between. CDR3 amino acids: CASSPNRDSSSGNTIYF. For the CDR3, the DNA is TGTGCCAGCAGCCCTAACCGGGACTCCAGCTCTGGAAACACCATATATTTT.

J is TRBJ1-1 and V is TRBV19, with 10 bases lining up with TRBD1. V was clipped by 1 base and J by 4 bases; unmatched bases: 9. This CDR3 is 17 amino acids long. Germline V gene sequence: CDR1 LNHDA, CDR2 SQIVND (reference sequence). The CDR3 region is CASSIGWGQGQVTEAFF. For the CDR3, the DNA is TGTGCCAGTAGTATAGGTTGGGGACAGGGGCAGGTCACTGAAGCTTTCTTT.

This chain joins TRBV19 and TRBJ1-2; perhaps TRBD1 as D (6 bases). There are 13 residues in the CDR3. From germline, CDR1 is LNHDA and CDR2 SQIVND (reference sequence). Between the trimmed V and J ends, which lost 3 bases and 10 bases, there was a span of 15 bases. The CDR3 here is CASSMGTRRNYTF. The DNA of the CDR3 is TGTGCCAGTAGTATGGGGACAAGAAGAAACTACACCTTC.

A single count supports this clone. CDR3 DNA sequence: TGTGCCAGCAGCGTAGGCCAGGGCAGTGAAAAACTGTTTTTT. As protein: CASSVGQGSEKLFF. V is TRBV9 and J is TRBJ1-4, with a possible D match to TRBD1 (5 bases). V lost 0 bases and J lost 7, with 10 bases in between. Germline V CDR1 and CDR2: SGDLS, YYNGEE. This CDR3 is 14 amino acids long.